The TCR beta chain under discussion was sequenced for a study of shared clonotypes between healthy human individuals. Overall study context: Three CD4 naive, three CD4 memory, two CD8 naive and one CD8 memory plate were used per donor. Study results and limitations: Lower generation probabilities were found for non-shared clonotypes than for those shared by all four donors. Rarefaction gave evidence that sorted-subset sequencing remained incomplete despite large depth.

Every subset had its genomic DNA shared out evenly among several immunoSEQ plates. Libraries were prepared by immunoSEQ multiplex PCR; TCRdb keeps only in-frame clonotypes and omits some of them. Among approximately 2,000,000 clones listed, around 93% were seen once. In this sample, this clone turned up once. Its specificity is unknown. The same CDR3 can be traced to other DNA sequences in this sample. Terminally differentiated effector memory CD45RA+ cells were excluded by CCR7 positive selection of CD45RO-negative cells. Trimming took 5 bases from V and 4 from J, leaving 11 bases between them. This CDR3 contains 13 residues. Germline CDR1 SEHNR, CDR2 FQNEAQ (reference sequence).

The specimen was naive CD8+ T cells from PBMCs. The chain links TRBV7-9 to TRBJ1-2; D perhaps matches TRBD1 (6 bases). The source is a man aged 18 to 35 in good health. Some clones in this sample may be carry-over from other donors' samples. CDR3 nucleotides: TGTGCCAGCAGCCCCCGGACAGCCTATGGCTACACCTTC. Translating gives CASSPRTAYGYTF.